Below, 19 T cell receptor beta chains from the same sample are listed, as sequenced in a study of radiation and T cells in renal cell carcinoma. The table came from immunoSEQ multiplex PCR; TCRdb's copy has only in-frame clones and leaves some out. This sample has 150,000 to 200,000 clones, with about nine tenths found just once. The sample's time point: blood 4 weeks post-SBRT, at nephrectomy. Stated treatment: 15 Gy SBRT to primary tumor, nephrectomy 4 weeks later. The material sequenced was blood, taken from a patient whose treatment included radiotherapy and nephrectomy. All receptors derive from a woman aged 45-60 years with renal cell carcinoma.

This clone was detected once. The chain carries TRBV6-1 and TRBJ2-2, with 10 bases matching TRBD2. J gave up 6 bases and V 9 bases, and 7 bases lay outside the gene matches. This CDR3 region has 14 residues. CDR1 MNHNS and CDR2 SASEGT come from the germline V gene. CDR3: CASQRGGLPGELFF. As DNA, the CDR3 is TGTGCCAGTCAGCGGGGGGGCCTACCCGGGGAGCTGTTTTTT.

V and J are TRBV19 and TRBJ2-3; 14 nucleotides line up with TRBD2. Per germline, CDR1 LNHDA and CDR2 SQIVND (reference sequence). V trimming: 5 bases; J trimming: 6 bases; junction bases outside the gene matches: 7. This CDR3 has 16 amino acids. Here the CDR3 DNA reads TGTGCCAGTAGTCTCCAGACTAGCGGGGGGGCGGATACGCAGTATTTT. This translates into CASSLQTSGGADTQYF.

This chain links TRBV7-2 with TRBJ2-5, with TRBD2 identical over 8 bases. Germline lookup yields CDR1 SGHTA and CDR2 FQGNSA. Trimming removed 2 bases from V and 5 bases from J; junction bases left unmatched: 7. The CDR3 spans 15 residues. CDR3 nucleotides: TGTGCCAGCAGCTTAAACGGGGGGGCCCCGGAGACCCAGTACTTC. It specifies CASSLNGGAPETQYF.

The gene calls are TRBV2 and TRBJ2-5; no reliable D call. V was trimmed by 7 bases and J by 5 bases, leaving 8 bases between them. Germline loops: CDR1 SNHLY, CDR2 FYNNEI. The CDR3 runs 11 residues. CDR3 DNA: TGTGCCAGCATGAGGTGGGAGACCCAGTACTTC. Its protein product is CASMRWETQYF.

The V gene is TRBV6-1, the J gene TRBJ1-5, with a tentative D call TRBD1 (5 bases). The CDR3 sequence is 14 residues long. Deletions cut 7 bases from V and 5 bases from J, with 15 bases between. CDR1 and CDR2 (germline): MNHNS, SASEGT. CDR3 protein: CASTGTGVYQPQHF. CDR3 coding DNA: TGTGCCAGCACCGGGACGGGGGTTTATCAGCCCCAGCATTTT.

This clone was observed a single time. This chain uses TRBV7-2 with TRBJ2-3; perhaps D is TRBD1 or TRBD2 (6 bases each). Germline loops: CDR1 SGHTA, CDR2 FQGNSA. This CDR3 has 15 residues. With 10 bases removed from V and 5 bases from J, the gap between germline ends came to 22 bases. Here the CDR3 reads CATSVQRGVRDTQYF. CDR3 DNA sequence: TGTGCCACTTCGGTCCAGAGGGGGGTGCGAGATACGCAGTATTTT.

This chain joins TRBV7-9 and TRBJ1-4, with D tentatively TRBD1 (6 bases). CDR3 size: 15 residues. Germline V CDR1 and CDR2: SEHNR, FQNEAQ (reference sequence). V was pared by 1 base and J by 4 bases, with 10 bases between. The CDR3 sequence: CASSLVDSFNEKLFF. CDR3 sequence (DNA): TGTGCCAGCAGCTTAGTGGACAGCTTTAATGAAAAACTGTTTTTT.

The chain has TRBV5-4 and TRBJ1-2; D is undetermined. The CDR3 contains 13 residues. Trimming pared 5 bases from V and 4 bases from J, leaving 12 bases between. Germline V gene lookup returns CDR1 SGHNT and CDR2 YYREEE (reference sequence). CDR3 residues: CASRTEAGYGYTF. As DNA, the CDR3 is TGTGCCAGCAGGACGGAGGCGGGCTATGGCTACACCTTC.

The V call is TRBV7-9, the J call TRBJ2-5; a possible D gene is TRBD2 (5 bases). Gene TRBJ2-7 matches the end of the DNA better, so the J call may be wrong. From germline, CDR1 is SEHNR and CDR2 FQNEAQ (reference sequence). The CDR3 sequence is 13 residues long. The CDR3 nucleotides read TGTGCCAGCAGCTCTGAGGGTTACTACGAGCAGTACTTC. Its translation: CASSSEGYYEQYF.

The CDR3 DNA is TGCGCCAGCAGCTTGACAGGACAGTTTGAGACCCAGTACTTC. It codes for CASSLTGQFETQYF. This chain links TRBV5-1 with TRBJ2-5; tentative D call: TRBD1 (6 bases). Germline CDR1 SGHRS, CDR2 YFSETQ. Trimming pared 1 base from V and 5 bases from J, leaving 12 bases between. The CDR3 length is 14 residues.

The CDR3 reads CASSSGTGEFNTEAFF. The CDR3 bases are TGTGCCAGCAGTTCCGGGACAGGGGAATTCAACACTGAAGCTTTCTTT. The chain couples TRBV11-2 to TRBJ1-1, with TRBD1 matching over 10 bases. The germline V gene encodes CDR1 SGHAT and CDR2 FQNNGV. Trimming took 6 bases from V and 2 from J; bases not matched to a gene: 9. This CDR3 contains 16 residues.

This chain joins TRBV19 and TRBJ2-7, with D hard to call. The CDR3 contains 14 residues. CDR1 is LNHDA and CDR2 is SQIVND in the germline V gene (reference sequence). Trimming left V 5 bases short and J 2 bases short, with 13 bases between. The CDR3: CASSPHDKAYEQYF. The CDR3 nucleotides are TGTGCCAGTAGTCCCCACGACAAAGCCTACGAGCAGTACTTC.

The chain employs TRBV2 and TRBJ2-3; D might be TRBD1 or TRBD2, each matching 5 bases. Germline V gene sequence: CDR1 SNHLY, CDR2 FYNNEI. V lost 5 bases and J lost 2, with 11 bases in between. This CDR3 spans 14 amino acids. CDR3 sequence (DNA): TGTGCCAGCAGTCGAGGGGAACACACAGATACGCAGTATTTT. It is translated as CASSRGEHTDTQYF. Supplemented by reference TRBV2 and TRBJ2-3, the full variable domain reads EPEVTQTPSHQVTQMGQEVILRCVPISNHLYFYWYRQILGQKVEFLVSFYNNEISEKSEIFDDQFSVERPDGSNFTLKIRSTKLEDSAMYFCASSRGEHTDTQYFGPGTRLTVL.

The CDR3 loop is CASSRGQLYEQYF. CDR3 coding DNA: TGTGCCAGCAGCCGGGGACAGCTTTACGAGCAGTACTTC. The V call is TRBV6-6, the J call TRBJ2-7; 7 bases line up with TRBD1. Germline V gene data show CDR1 as MNHNY and CDR2 as SVGAGI (reference sequence). The J segment lost 4 bases and the V segment lost 6 bases, leaving 6 bases of the junction unmatched. CDR3 size: 13 residues.

The chain has TRBV9 and TRBJ1-1; D ambiguous. The V end lost 3 bases, the J end lost 0 bases, and 12 bases lay between the germline ends. Germline-derived CDR1 and CDR2 are SGDLS and YYNGEE. The CDR3 sequence is 15 residues long. The CDR3 is CASSASTDMNTEAFF. DNA of the CDR3: TGTGCCAGCAGCGCGAGTACCGACATGAACACTGAAGCTTTCTTT. Complete variable domain (other parts from reference TRBV9 and TRBJ1-1): DSGVTQTPKHLITATGQRVTLRCSPRSGDLSVYWYQQSLDQGLQFLIQYYNGEERAKGNILERFSAQQFPDLHSELNLSSLELGDSALYFCASSASTDMNTEAFFGQGTRLTVV.

This sequence joins TRBV6-6 and TRBJ1-4; 8 nucleotides line up with TRBD1. The length of the CDR3 is 14 residues. Looked up from germline, CDR1 is MNHNY and CDR2 is SVGAGI (reference sequence). V gave up 5 bases and J gave up 6 bases; unmatched junction bases: 5. CDR3 in DNA: TGTGCCAGCAGTACGGACAGGGTTTATGAAAAACTGTTTTTT. This translates into CASSTDRVYEKLFF.

The rearrangement joins TRBV5-1 to TRBJ2-3; D not certain. The germline gives CDR1 SGHRS, CDR2 YFSETQ. There are 12 residues in the CDR3. V was clipped by 3 bases and J by 2 bases, with 4 bases between them. CDR3 residues: CASSSLTDTQYF. CDR3 DNA sequence: TGCGCCAGCAGCTCGCTCACAGATACGCAGTATTTT.

The genes are TRBV18 and TRBJ1-5; D unresolved. This CDR3 is built from 14 residues. Deletions cut 3 bases from V and 2 bases from J, with 8 bases between. The germline V gene has CDR1 KGHSH and CDR2 LQKENI. The CDR3 nucleotides read TGTGCCAGCTCACCTAGAGCGGGCAATCAGCCCCAGCATTTT. Translated: CASSPRAGNQPQHF.

This clone was seen a few times. CDR3 loop: CASSLRLAGKTQYF. The CDR3, as DNA: TGTGCCAGCAGCTTGCGTCTAGCGGGAAAGACCCAGTACTTC. J is TRBJ2-5 and V is TRBV5-4; the match to TRBD2 covers 9 bases. Per germline, CDR1 SGHNT and CDR2 YYREEE (reference sequence). With V trimmed by 1 base and J by 6 bases, 4 bases remained unmatched. The CDR3 runs to 14 residues.